The source of this T cell receptor (beta chain) is a study of CD8 T cells in Susac syndrome. The CDR3 has 14 residues. With 3 bases removed from V and 3 bases from J, the gap between germline ends came to 10 bases. CDR1 is MDHEN, CDR2 SYDVKM, per germline. TEMRA cells were FACS-enriched and CD8+ and CD4+ T cells negatively isolated. The count of this clonotype is one. After extraction with the RNeasy kit, about 0.45 to 1 ug of the RNA was reverse transcribed using random hexamers. Amplification of TCR beta CDR3 by immunoSEQ multiplex PCR spanned 54 Vbeta and 13 Jbeta. MiXCR, applied by TCRdb to the immunoSEQ multiplex PCR reads, yields one record per CDR3 protein. The table lists more than 95,000 distinct CDR3 sequences, about 93% of them singletons.

Sequenced sample: CD8+ T cells from PBMCs. The V call is TRBV28, the J call TRBJ2-3; D remains unclear. The sequence came from a human donor with Susac syndrome. The CDR3 DNA reads as TGTGCCAGCAGTTTTGCAAGCCCAACAGATACGCAGTATTTT. This gives the protein CASSFASPTDTQYF.